The 27 T cell receptor beta chains reported below all come from one sample, sequenced in a study of CD8+CD57+ T cells in acquired aplastic anemia. Selection for sequencing was limited to patients who had shown CD8+CD57+ cell expansion by flow cytometry. Genomic DNA constituted the template upon which TCR beta VDJ and CDR3 profiling was performed. TCRdb redid the calling of the reads with MiXCR, one entry per CDR3 protein. The sample lists around 500,000 distinct CDR3 sequences, about a third occurring once. The sequenced sample was sorted CD4+, CD8+, or CD8+CD57+ T cells (not recorded which) from PBMCs. Receptors were obtained from a human donor with aplastic anemia.

Only a few counts were recorded for this clonotype. The chain recombines TRBV7-6 with TRBJ1-1; D uncertain. V lost 1 base and J 4 bases, leaving 13 bases between the germline ends. The CDR3 spans 15 residues. Germline assignment: CDR1 SGHVS and CDR2 FNYEAQ. CDR3 amino acids: CASSLGTGGVTEAFF. The CDR3 nucleotides read TGTGCCAGCAGCTTAGGGACTGGCGGGGTCACTGAAGCTTTCTTT. Together with reference TRBV7-6 and TRBJ1-1, the CDR3 gives the full variable domain: GAGVSQSPRYKVTKRGQDVALRCDPISGHVSLYWYRQALGQGPEFLTYFNYEAQQDKSGLPNDRFSAERPEGSISTLTIQRTEQRDSAMYRCASSLGTGGVTEAFFGQGTRLTVV.

The V and J genes are TRBV6-5 and TRBJ2-7; no reliable D call. The germline CDR1 and CDR2 sequences are MNHEY and SVGAGI. V was cut by 2 bases and J by 2 bases, with 13 bases left in between. The CDR3 has 15 residues. CDR3 sequence reads: CASSYGGSITYEQYF. The CDR3 DNA reads as TGTGCCAGCAGTTACGGCGGCAGCATCACCTACGAGCAGTACTTC.

The chain has TRBV6-1 and TRBJ1-5; 7 bases match TRBD1. J was trimmed by 0 bases and V by 6 bases; bases with no gene match: 11. This CDR3 comprises 17 residues. Germline V lookup: CDR1 MNHNS, CDR2 SASEGT. The CDR3 nucleotides read TGTGCCAGCAGGGCGGGACAGCGCCACTATAGCAATCAGCCCCAGCATTTT. Translated: CASRAGQRHYSNQPQHF.

This clonotype was seen repeatedly, ten times or more. This chain joins TRBV7-6 and TRBJ2-7; a weak D match, TRBD2 (6 bases). This CDR3 comprises 15 residues. In germline, CDR1 is SGHVS, CDR2 FNYEAQ. V was shortened by 5 bases and J by 0 bases, with 14 bases between the two germline ends. As DNA, the CDR3 is TGTGCCAGCAGCCCGCTCAGCGGGTTCTCCTACGAGCAGTACTTC. This gives the protein CASSPLSGFSYEQYF.

The V gene is TRBV7-3, the J gene TRBJ2-2, with a weak D call TRBD1 (5 bases). From germline, CDR1 is SGHTA and CDR2 FQGTGA. The ends were cut back, 5 bases at V and 6 bases at J, with 13 bases in the middle. The CDR3 length is 14 residues. The CDR3 spells CASSATQGPGELFF. The CDR3 nucleotides are TGTGCCAGCAGCGCAACTCAGGGCCCCGGGGAGCTGTTTTTT.

About this clonotype itself: One junction end does not reproduce the germline sequence, and a read error may be involved. This chain joins TRBV7-7 and TRBJ2-5; TRBD2 matches 10 bases. This CDR3 contains 16 residues. Germline CDR1 reads SSHAT; CDR2 reads FNYEAQ (reference sequence). The CDR3, as DNA: TGTGCTAGCAGCCCACTAGCGGGGAGGGGGCAAGAGACCCAGTACTTC. Residues: CASSPLAGRGQETQYF. Full variable domain (rest looked up from reference TRBV7-7 and TRBJ2-5): GAGVSQSPRYKVTKRGQDVTLRCDPISSHATLYWYQQALGQGPEFLTYFNYEAQPDKSGLPSDRFSAERPEGSISTLTIQRTEQRDSAMYRCASSPLAGRGQETQYFGPGTRLLVL.

This clonotype was recorded at least ten times. The J gene is TRBJ1-1, the V gene TRBV19, with 10 bases fitting TRBD1. V was pared by 3 bases and J by 5 bases, with 6 bases of the junction left unmatched. Germline CDR1 and CDR2: LNHDA and SQIVND (reference sequence). The CDR3 runs 15 residues. CDR3 residues: CASSIRQGARTEAFF. CDR3 DNA sequence: TGTGCCAGTAGTATCCGACAGGGGGCTCGGACTGAAGCTTTCTTT.

This clonotype was counted many times. The CDR3: CATSTSTSGRLYNEQFF. CDR3 nucleotides: TGTGCCACCAGCACCTCGACGAGCGGGAGACTCTACAATGAGCAGTTCTTC. This rearrangement joins TRBV15 to TRBJ2-1, with 8 bases that match TRBD2. The germline CDR1 and CDR2 sequences are LNHNV and YYDKDF (reference sequence). The V and J ends lost 4 bases and 3 bases, in that order; junction bases with no gene match: 11. CDR3 length: 17 amino acids.

The rearrangement joins TRBV30 to TRBJ2-7; TRBD1 aligns across 9 bases. CDR1 GTSNPN and CDR2 SVGIG come from the germline V gene (reference sequence). This CDR3 spans 12 amino acids. V was clipped by 8 bases and J by 1 base; unmatched bases: 3. CDR3 DNA: TGTGCCCAGGACAGGGGATCCTACGAGCAGTACTTC. It translates to CAQDRGSYEQYF.

As DNA, the CDR3 is TGTGCCAGTAGTTGGCGGGGAAACACCGGGGAGCTGTTTTTT. The encoded protein is CASSWRGNTGELFF. This chain uses TRBV19 with TRBJ2-2; the D gene is possibly TRBD2 (6 bases). Germline CDR1 reads LNHDA; CDR2 reads SQIVND (reference sequence). The ends were cut back, 5 bases at V and 2 bases at J, with 9 bases in the middle. CDR3 length: 14 amino acids.

The chain recombines TRBV2 with TRBJ2-5; D possibly corresponds to TRBD2 (6 bases). Germline CDR1 SNHLY, CDR2 FYNNEI. The CDR3 consists of 14 residues. The V gene lost 6 bases and the J gene lost 5 bases, with 16 bases spanning the gap. The CDR3 is CASSHRGFCETQYF. CDR3 DNA sequence: TGTGCCAGCAGCCATCGGGGGTTTTGTGAGACCCAGTACTTC.

The chain carries TRBV10-1 and TRBJ1-1; possibly TRBD1 for D (5 bases). V dropped 2 bases and J dropped 1 base, with 11 bases sitting between them. Germline loops: CDR1 WNHNN, CDR2 SYGVQD (reference sequence). CDR3 length: 15 amino acids. The CDR3, as DNA: TGCGCCAGCAGTGAGGACCGGGGGACGAACACTGAAGCTTTCTTT. Amino acids: CASSEDRGTNTEAFF.

V usage is TRBV28 and J usage is TRBJ2-3; D remains ambiguous. This CDR3 is 14 amino acids long. The germline V gene has CDR1 MDHEN and CDR2 SYDVKM. The V end was cut by 1 base, the J end by 1 base, with 6 bases between. CDR3: CASSLFQGTDTQYF. CDR3 coding DNA: TGTGCCAGCAGTTTATTTCAGGGCACAGATACGCAGTATTTT.

In its sample, this clonotype was seen many times. V is TRBV7-2 and J is TRBJ1-2, with D hard to call. The CDR3 is 14 residues long. Trimming took off 1 base at V and 5 bases at J, with 11 bases between the two ends. Germline assignment: CDR1 SGHTA and CDR2 FQGNSA. CDR3 residues: CASSLGGQSYGYTF. In DNA form, the CDR3 reads TGTGCCAGCAGCTTAGGGGGTCAGTCTTATGGCTACACCTTC.

J is TRBJ2-7 and V is TRBV20-1; 12 bases fit TRBD2. CDR3 length: 14 residues. Trimming took 3 bases from V and 7 from J; bases not matched to a gene: 7. CDR1 DFQATT and CDR2 SNEGSKA come from the germline V gene (reference sequence). CDR3 coding DNA: TGCAGTGCTAGGCTAGCGGGGGGGCCCGAGGAGCAGTACTTC. Protein: CSARLAGGPEEQYF.

This clonotype was counted between two and nine times. The chain carries TRBV14 and TRBJ2-1; 7 nucleotides agree with TRBD1. The CDR3 loop spans 13 amino acids. V dropped 0 bases and J dropped 13; count of bases not matched to a gene: 6. Per germline, CDR1 SGHDN and CDR2 FVKESK. The CDR3 DNA reads TGTGCCAGCAGCCAAGAGAACAGGGGCTCCCAGTTCTTC. This translates into CASSQENRGSQFF.

The J gene is TRBJ1-5, the V gene TRBV2, with TRBD1 matching over 8 bases. Losses at the gene ends were 6 bases for V and 2 bases for J; bases not matched to a gene: 9. There are 16 residues in the CDR3. The germline V gene encodes CDR1 SNHLY and CDR2 FYNNEI. The CDR3 nucleotides read TGTGCCAGCAGGGGACAGGACACCTATCGCAATCAGCCCCAGCATTTT. Translating it yields CASRGQDTYRNQPQHF.

J is TRBJ2-1 and V is TRBV5-1; D remains unclear. Trimming removed 5 bases from V and 6 bases from J, with 21 bases in between. The CDR3 is 16 amino acids. Germline lookup yields CDR1 SGHRS and CDR2 YFSETQ. For the CDR3, the DNA is TGCGCCAGCAGTGTTGAACTCCTGGCTCCTGGCAATGAGCAGTTCTTC. Amino acids: CASSVELLAPGNEQFF.

This clonotype was counted many times. The chain uses TRBV7-3 and TRBJ2-2, with 7 bases identical to TRBD2. Germline lookup yields CDR1 SGHTA and CDR2 FQGTGA. Trimming took 1 base from V and 5 from J; bases not matched to a gene: 1. The CDR3 consists of 14 residues. The CDR3 spells CASSLRAGTGELFF. The CDR3 DNA follows: TGTGCCAGCAGCTTAAGAGCGGGGACCGGGGAGCTGTTTTTT.

The rearrangement uses TRBV3-1 and TRBJ2-5; D perhaps matches TRBD2 (5 bases). Trimming stripped 6 bases from V and 4 bases from J, with 15 bases between. The CDR3 length is 14 residues. Germline V gene lookup returns CDR1 LGHDT and CDR2 YNNKEL (reference sequence). CDR3: CASSRNTEGETQYF. In DNA form, the CDR3 reads TGTGCCAGCAGTCGGAACACCGAGGGAGAGACCCAGTACTTC.

This clonotype was seen many times. The genes are TRBV7-2 and TRBJ1-2, with D tentatively TRBD1 (6 bases). V was trimmed by 4 bases and J by 4 bases, leaving 19 bases between them. From germline, CDR1 is SGHTA and CDR2 FQGNSA. The CDR3 loop spans 16 amino acids. The CDR3 coding sequence is TGTGCCAGCAGCTCCTCTTTACAGGGTCTGAGCTATGGCTACACCTTC. Translation gives CASSSSLQGLSYGYTF.

This clonotype was counted between two and nine times. This rearrangement joins TRBV10-3 to TRBJ2-7; TRBD1 matches at 8 bases. This CDR3 is 14 amino acids long. Germline CDR1 is ENHRY and CDR2 is SYGVKD. The junction had 12 bases not matched to a gene; V was cut back by 10 bases and J by 4 bases. The CDR3 region has the DNA TGTGCCAGCTTGACCGGGACAGGACCTTACGAGCAGTACTTC. It yields the protein CASLTGTGPYEQYF.

The rearrangement links TRBV20-1 to TRBJ2-5; D is undetermined. This CDR3 has 14 residues. The germline V gene has CDR1 DFQATT and CDR2 SNEGSKA (reference sequence). V dropped 6 bases and J dropped 5 bases, with 19 bases sitting between them. CDR3 sequence reads: CSAELSSIRETQYF. The CDR3 nucleotides are TGCAGTGCAGAGCTGAGTTCTATTCGCGAGACCCAGTACTTC.

This chain links TRBV9 with TRBJ1-2; 9 bases match TRBD1. The V gene end was trimmed by 6 bases and the J gene end by 6 bases; junction bases not matched to a gene: 15. The CDR3 contains 16 residues. Germline CDR1 SGDLS, CDR2 YYNGEE. The CDR3 sequence is CASTLEVNRGQDGYTF. The CDR3 DNA follows: TGTGCCAGCACCCTTGAAGTTAACAGGGGGCAGGATGGCTACACCTTC.

This clonotype was seen repeatedly, ten times or more. This chain joins TRBV2 and TRBJ2-3; D is ambiguous. Between the trimmed V and J ends, which lost 6 bases and 8 bases, there was a span of 18 bases. CDR1 SNHLY and CDR2 FYNNEI come from the germline V gene. This CDR3 is built from 14 residues. This CDR3 is CASRKSLFLGTQYF. The CDR3 DNA sequence: TGTGCCAGCAGAAAATCGCTATTCCTCGGTACGCAGTATTTT.

This clonotype was counted a single time. The rearrangement links TRBV10-3 to TRBJ1-2; no firm D call. Trimming shortened V by 2 bases and J by 4 bases, and 11 bases separated the two germline ends. Germline V gives CDR1 ENHRY, CDR2 SYGVKD. The CDR3 runs 14 residues. The CDR3 here is CAISEGRTSYGYTF. As DNA, the CDR3 is TGTGCCATCAGTGAGGGGAGAACTTCCTATGGCTACACCTTC.

The chain couples TRBV16 to TRBJ1-1; D not certain. Trimming cost V 11 bases and J 3 bases, with 7 bases left between them. This CDR3 comprises 10 residues. Germline-derived CDR1 and CDR2 are KGHSY and FQNENV. The CDR3 reads CAAWDTEAFF. CDR3 coding DNA: TGTGCCGCTTGGGACACTGAAGCTTTCTTT.